This T cell receptor (beta chain) derives from a study of blood T cell repertoires in COVID-19. Libraries were prepared by immunoSEQ multiplex PCR; TCRdb keeps only in-frame clonotypes and omits some of them. The sample lists about 68,000 clones; about 80% were seen once. The trim removed 4 bases at V and 3 bases at J, leaving 3 bases unmatched. Looked up from germline, CDR1 is LNHDA and CDR2 is SQIVND (reference sequence). The CDR3 contains 14 residues. This chain uses TRBV19 with TRBJ2-1; TRBD1 aligns across 7 bases. This receptor was obtained from a human donor in a cohort sampled during active COVID-19. The sequencing input was peripheral blood. The CDR3: CASSTGQVYNEQFF. The CDR3 nucleotides read TGTGCCAGTAGTACAGGACAGGTCTACAATGAGCAGTTCTTC.